The present T cell receptor beta chain was sequenced within a study of cytomegalovirus exposure and HLA in healthy donors. Study overall: Among several hundred genotyped donors, approximately 80% fell in the Caucasian-associated ancestry cluster. Broader study findings: Some highly shared sequence variants likely arose as a pipeline artifact. When presence/absence was analysed, sequencing depth was taken to be roughly uniform across donors. Follow-up analysis later connected one missense variant in DCLRE1C with trimming of TCR beta V- and J-genes.

The CDR3 runs 14 residues. Germline CDR1 SEHNR, CDR2 FQNEAQ (reference sequence). The V and J ends lost 3 bases and 6 bases respectively, with 12 bases between them. A remark on this clone: Its specificity is not known.

Researchers ran the PCR with 60 Vbeta and 13 Jbeta primers. Profiling relied on immunoSEQ multiplex PCR, and the TCRdb table lists in-frame clones only, not all of them. This table has around 170,000 clones, about four fifths appearing once. Sample: PBMCs. The gene calls are TRBV7-9 and TRBJ1-5, with D possibly matching TRBD1 (6 bases). The clonotype comes from a man aged 35 to 55 in good health and CMV-seronegative. The CDR3 reads CASSFQGGGQPQHF. The CDR3 region has the DNA TGTGCCAGCAGCTTCCAGGGAGGGGGTCAGCCCCAGCATTTT.